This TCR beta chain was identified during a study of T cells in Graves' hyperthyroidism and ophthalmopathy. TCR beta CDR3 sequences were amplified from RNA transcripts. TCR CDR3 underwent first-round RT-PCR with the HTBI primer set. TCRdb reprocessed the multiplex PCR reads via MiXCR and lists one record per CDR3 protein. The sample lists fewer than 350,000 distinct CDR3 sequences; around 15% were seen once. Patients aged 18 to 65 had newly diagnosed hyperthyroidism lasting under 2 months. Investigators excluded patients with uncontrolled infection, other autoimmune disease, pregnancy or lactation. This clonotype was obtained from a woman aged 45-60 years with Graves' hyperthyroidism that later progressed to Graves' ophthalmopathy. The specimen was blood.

CDR3: CASSFTGQGAYNEQFF. CDR3 DNA sequence: TGTGCCAGCAGTTTCACGGGACAGGGGGCCTACAATGAGCAGTTCTTC. The J gene is TRBJ2-1, the V gene TRBV27, with 11 bases identical to TRBD1. The CDR3 totals 16 residues. Per the germline V gene, CDR1 is MNHEY and CDR2 is SMNVEV (reference sequence). V lost 3 bases to trimming and J lost 2 bases; unmatched junction nucleotides: 3.